This TCR beta chain was identified during a study of blood T cell repertoires in COVID-19. The table lists this clone with a few counts. There are 13 residues in the CDR3. V was shortened by 1 base and J by 5 bases, with 11 bases between the two germline ends. Germline V CDR1 and CDR2: GTSNPN, SVGIG (reference sequence). Study processing details: For nucleated cells, counts were estimated from reference gene primer amplification. Only in-frame clones appear in the TCRdb table, and some are missing; sequencing was by immunoSEQ multiplex PCR. The V and J calls and clone size come from that table; D and trimming were worked out from the DNA. This table has about 90,000 clones, approximately 78% appearing once.

The sample was peripheral blood. The sequence derives from a human donor in a cohort sampled during active COVID-19. The chain has TRBV30 and TRBJ1-1, with D possibly being TRBD1 (6 bases). CDR3: CAWSAQGWTEAFF. For the CDR3, the DNA is TGTGCCTGGAGTGCACAGGGTTGGACTGAAGCTTTCTTT. Full variable domain (missing parts from reference TRBV30 and TRBJ1-1): SQTIHQWPATLVQPVGSPLSLECTVEGTSNPNLYWYRQAAGRGLQLLFYSVGIGQISSEVPQNLSASRPQDRQFILSSKKLLLSDSGFYLCAWSAQGWTEAFFGQGTRLTVV.